This T cell receptor (beta chain) was captured by sequencing in a study of blood T cell repertoires in COVID-19. Overall study context: Acute and convalescent COVID-19 specimens originated in the United States, Italy and Spain. In each case, the material was cDNA or gDNA derived from T cells, B-cell-depleted T cells, or PBMCs.

This CDR3 spans 16 amino acids. V shed 4 bases and J shed 6 bases, with 19 bases lying between them. Per germline, CDR1 SGHRS and CDR2 YFSETQ. In the source study's methods: Estimation of nucleated cell counts relied on the amplification of reference gene primers. TCRdb's table, derived via immunoSEQ multiplex PCR, lists solely in-frame clones and lacks some. That table gives V, J and clone size, and the DNA gave D and trimming. The sample yields approximately 190,000 clones, around 84% seen once. Sequencing input: peripheral blood. The receptor's source is a man aged 25-40 years with active or convalescent COVID-19. This chain connects TRBV5-1 to TRBJ1-4; D might be TRBD1 (5 bases). The CDR3 region is CASSVGPGLSDEKLFF. The CDR3 DNA follows: TGCGCCAGCAGCGTGGGCCCGGGACTGTCAGATGAAAAACTGTTTTTT.